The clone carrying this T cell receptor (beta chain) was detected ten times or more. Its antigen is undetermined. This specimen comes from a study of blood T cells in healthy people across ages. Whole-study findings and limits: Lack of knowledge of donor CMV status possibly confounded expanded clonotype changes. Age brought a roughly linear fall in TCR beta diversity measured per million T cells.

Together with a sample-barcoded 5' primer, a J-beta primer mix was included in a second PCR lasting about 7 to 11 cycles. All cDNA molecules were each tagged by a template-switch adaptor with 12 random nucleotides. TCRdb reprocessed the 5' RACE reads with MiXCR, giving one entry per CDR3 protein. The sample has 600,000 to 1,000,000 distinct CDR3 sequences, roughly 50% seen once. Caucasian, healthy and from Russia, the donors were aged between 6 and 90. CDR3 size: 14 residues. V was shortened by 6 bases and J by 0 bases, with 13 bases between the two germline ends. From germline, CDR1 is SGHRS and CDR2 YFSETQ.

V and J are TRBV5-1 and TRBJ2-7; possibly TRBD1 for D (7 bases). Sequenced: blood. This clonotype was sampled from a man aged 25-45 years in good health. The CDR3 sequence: CASTPGGSSYEQYF. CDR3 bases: TGCGCCAGCACACCAGGGGGGAGCTCCTACGAGCAGTACTTC.